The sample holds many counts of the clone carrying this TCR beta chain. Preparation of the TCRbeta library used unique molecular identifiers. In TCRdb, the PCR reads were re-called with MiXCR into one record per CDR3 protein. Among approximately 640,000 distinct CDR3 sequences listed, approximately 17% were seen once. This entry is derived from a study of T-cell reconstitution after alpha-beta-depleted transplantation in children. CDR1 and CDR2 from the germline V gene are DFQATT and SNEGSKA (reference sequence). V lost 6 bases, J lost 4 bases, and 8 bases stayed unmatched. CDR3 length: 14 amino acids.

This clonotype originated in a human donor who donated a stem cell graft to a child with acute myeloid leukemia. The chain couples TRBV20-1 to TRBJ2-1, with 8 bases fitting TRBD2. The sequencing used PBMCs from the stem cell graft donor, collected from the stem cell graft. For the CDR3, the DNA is TGCAGTGCCCTAAGCGGGGGAACTTACAATGAGCAGTTCTTC. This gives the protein CSALSGGTYNEQFF.